The 30 T cell receptor beta chains below were found in one sample sequenced in a study of response to subunit inactivated influenza vaccine (dated by TCRdb to 2017 to 2018). The sample's time point label, in plain terms: approximately 40 days after influenza vaccine administration. Library creation used RT-PCR. Instrument used: Illumina HiSeq 2500. TCRdb reprocessed the public reads (quality trimming at Q25 with fastp, clone calling with MiXCR) and kept in-frame beta chains. CDR3 protein sequences are deduplicated, and each keeps its most common genes and DNA. This sample has 160,000 or so distinct CDR3 sequences in its table, and approximately 11% of those were observed once. Roughly 12% of the sample goes to the ten largest clones. This sample comprised non-naive T cells sorted from PBMCs, obtained 40 to 50 days after vaccination. What this sample's cell subset or site label stands for: memory T cell fraction. The receptors were gathered from a man over 45 who received an inactivated influenza vaccine. Donor details come from another sample of the same person, matched by shared clones.

This clonotype has only a few counts. For the CDR3, the DNA is TGTGCCAGCAGCCAAGCAGGGGGTCCCTACGAGCAGTACTTC. Translated, it gives CASSQAGGPYEQYF. The chain joins TRBV3-1 to TRBJ2-7; 7 positions match TRBD1. The V and J ends lost 1 base and 2 bases, in that order; junction bases with no gene match: 2. This CDR3 comprises 14 residues. Per the germline V gene, CDR1 is LGHDT and CDR2 is YNNKEL (reference sequence).

The chain joins TRBV20-1 to TRBJ1-6; 8 bases agree with TRBD1. The ends lost 3 bases at V and 8 bases at J; junction bases unmatched: 9. The CDR3 has 15 residues. CDR1 is DFQATT and CDR2 is SNEGSKA in the germline V gene (reference sequence). CDR3 protein: CSASGDRGEYSPLHF. The CDR3 nucleotides read TGCAGTGCTAGTGGCGACAGGGGCGAGTATTCACCCCTCCACTTT.

V usage is TRBV6-6 and J usage is TRBJ1-2; D is unclear. V dropped 5 bases and J dropped 2 bases, with 9 bases sitting between them. The CDR3 sequence is 13 residues long. Germline V lookup: CDR1 MNHNY, CDR2 SVGAGI (reference sequence). The CDR3 protein is CASSREPNYGYTF. DNA for the CDR3: TGTGCCAGCAGTCGCGAACCGAACTATGGCTACACCTTC.

This clonotype turned up a few times. The chain employs TRBV5-1 and TRBJ2-5, with D possibly matching TRBD2 (5 bases). The CDR3 loop spans 15 amino acids. Germline-derived CDR1 and CDR2 are SGHRS and YFSETQ. Deletions cut 4 bases from V and 5 bases from J, with 18 bases between. This CDR3 reads CASSVLGYPTETQYF. Written as DNA, the CDR3 is TGCGCCAGCAGCGTACTAGGTTATCCGACGGAGACCCAGTACTTC.

This clonotype was found many times. The CDR3 is CASRTSGGASTGELFF. The CDR3 DNA reads as TGTGCCAGCCGGACTAGCGGGGGGGCTAGCACCGGGGAGCTGTTTTTT. This chain links TRBV6-1 with TRBJ2-2; 15 bases match TRBD2. With V trimmed by 8 bases and J by 4 bases, 5 bases remained unmatched. The CDR3 contains 16 residues. In germline, CDR1 is MNHNS, CDR2 SASEGT.

V usage is TRBV20-1 and J usage is TRBJ2-3, with 9 bases lining up with TRBD1. Trimming at V came to 4 bases and at J to 2 bases, leaving 7 bases not matched to a gene. Per the germline V gene, CDR1 is DFQATT and CDR2 is SNEGSKA (reference sequence). The CDR3 consists of 15 residues. Written as DNA, the CDR3 is TGCAGTGCTACCCCGGGACAGGGAAACACAGATACGCAGTATTTT. The encoded protein is CSATPGQGNTDTQYF.

The chain combines TRBV7-2 with TRBJ2-3, with a tentative D call TRBD2 (6 bases). The germline V gene has CDR1 SGHTA and CDR2 FQGNSA. V was pared by 1 base and J by 1 base, with 15 bases between. The CDR3 sequence is 17 residues long. CDR3 region: CASSLGRGRSGTDTQYF. CDR3 DNA sequence: TGTGCCAGCAGCTTAGGCCGGGGGAGGTCAGGCACAGATACGCAGTATTTT.

This clonotype was counted a few times. This chain uses TRBV20-1 with TRBJ2-2; 9 bases map to TRBD2. Per germline, CDR1 DFQATT and CDR2 SNEGSKA (reference sequence). CDR3 size: 12 residues. The V gene end was trimmed by 5 bases and the J gene end by 5 bases; junction bases not matched to a gene: 0. CDR3 bases: TGCAGTGCTCTAGCGGGGACCGGGGAGCTGTTTTTT. Its protein product is CSALAGTGELFF.

This clonotype has only a few counts. The gene calls are TRBV28 and TRBJ1-6; D is perhaps TRBD1 (6 bases). The V end was cut by 6 bases, the J end by 9 bases, with 21 bases between. The CDR3 has 16 amino acids. Germline V gene lookup returns CDR1 MDHEN and CDR2 SYDVKM. The CDR3 loop is CASRSPQVLRGSPLHF. CDR3 in DNA: TGTGCCAGCAGGTCCCCGCAGGTACTCAGGGGTTCACCCCTCCACTTT.

This clonotype was counted between two and nine times. This chain connects TRBV5-6 to TRBJ1-1; 11 nucleotides match TRBD1. There are 14 residues in the CDR3. Germline trimming cut 1 base from V and 10 bases from J; bases unmatched to any gene: 6. CDR1 SGHDT and CDR2 YYEEEE come from the germline V gene. CDR3 sequence: CASSLFQGQGGAFF. Written as DNA, the CDR3 is TGTGCCAGCAGCTTGTTCCAGGGACAGGGGGGAGCTTTCTTT.

The sample holds a few counts of this clonotype. CDR3 sequence (DNA): TGCGCCAGCAGTAATAGCGGGAGGGCCGGAGAGACCCAGTACTTC. Amino acids: CASSNSGRAGETQYF. The chain recombines TRBV10-2 with TRBJ2-5; 11 bases align to TRBD2. This CDR3 spans 15 amino acids. The trim removed 5 bases at V and 4 bases at J, leaving 6 bases unmatched. Germline assignment: CDR1 WSHSY and CDR2 SAAADI.

The genes are TRBV5-4 and TRBJ2-2; possible D gene TRBD2, 7 bases. Deletions cut 1 base from V and 5 bases from J, with 15 bases between. The CDR3 sequence is 16 residues long. CDR1 and CDR2 (germline): SGHNT, YYREEE (reference sequence). This CDR3 reads CASSLRGGARTGELFF. The DNA of the CDR3 is TGTGCCAGCAGCTTGAGAGGGGGGGCAAGGACCGGGGAGCTGTTTTTT.

This clonotype was seen only a few times. The chain combines TRBV3-1 with TRBJ2-6; D uncertain. CDR1 and CDR2 (germline): LGHDT, YNNKEL (reference sequence). V was clipped by 3 bases and J by 6 bases, with 12 bases between them. This CDR3 region has 15 residues. As DNA, the CDR3 is TGTGCCAGCAGCCAGAACAGCCTTTTGGCCAACGTCCTGACTTTC. It translates to CASSQNSLLANVLTF.

This clonotype was observed a handful of times. The V and J genes are TRBV20-1 and TRBJ1-5; D perhaps matches TRBD1 (5 bases). Germline V CDR1 and CDR2: DFQATT, SNEGSKA (reference sequence). The V end lost 1 base, the J end lost 2 bases, and 12 bases lay between the germline ends. The CDR3 extends over 15 amino acids. The CDR3 protein is CSARGEQGGNQPQHF. DNA of the CDR3: TGCAGTGCTAGAGGGGAGCAAGGGGGCAATCAGCCCCAGCATTTT.

This chain joins TRBV19 and TRBJ2-5; 7 nucleotides line up with TRBD2. V was pared by 6 bases and J by 6 bases, with 7 bases of the junction left unmatched. The CDR3 is made up of 13 amino acids. Germline CDR1 and CDR2: LNHDA and SQIVND (reference sequence). The DNA for the CDR3 is TGTGCCAGTAGCCCGACTAGCTCGCAGACCCAGTACTTC. Protein sequence: CASSPTSSQTQYF.

At least ten counts were recorded for this clonotype. The chain couples TRBV20-1 to TRBJ2-3; D gene unclear. V lost 5 bases to trimming and J lost 5 bases, with 11 bases between them. CDR1 DFQATT and CDR2 SNEGSKA come from the germline V gene (reference sequence). The CDR3 loop spans 12 amino acids. The CDR3 protein is CSAPPWGDTQYF. CDR3 bases: TGCAGTGCTCCCCCTTGGGGAGATACGCAGTATTTT.

This clonotype has just a few counts. This rearrangement joins TRBV20-1 to TRBJ2-2; 9 bases align to TRBD2. Germline V gene data show CDR1 as DFQATT and CDR2 as SNEGSKA (reference sequence). The CDR3 extends over 15 amino acids. The ends lost 3 bases at V and 3 bases at J; junction bases unmatched: 5. CDR3: CSASLRGGDTGELFF. CDR3 nucleotide sequence: TGCAGTGCTAGTTTGCGGGGGGGAGACACCGGGGAGCTGTTTTTT.

Only a few counts were recorded for this clonotype. V is TRBV20-1 and J is TRBJ2-1, with TRBD1 matching over 11 bases. This CDR3 is built from 15 residues. The V segment lost 1 base and the J segment 5 bases; nucleotides outside the gene matches: 4. Germline V gene data show CDR1 as DFQATT and CDR2 as SNEGSKA (reference sequence). This chain's CDR3 is CSARAGTGGNNEQFF. The CDR3, as DNA: TGCAGTGCTAGAGCCGGGACAGGGGGGAACAATGAGCAGTTCTTC.

V and J are TRBV10-3 and TRBJ2-1; D is uncertain. This CDR3 is built from 11 residues. From germline, CDR1 is ENHRY and CDR2 SYGVKD. Trimming took off 3 bases at V and 6 bases at J, with 3 bases between the two ends. The CDR3 here is CAISDSNEQFF. The CDR3 region has the DNA TGTGCCATCAGTGACAGCAATGAGCAGTTCTTC.

The sample holds a few counts of this clonotype. The chain couples TRBV12-3 or TRBV12-4 to TRBJ1-5, with 7 nucleotides matching TRBD1. Trimming at V came to 8 bases and at J to 5 bases, leaving 12 bases not matched to a gene. The CDR3 totals 15 residues. The DNA for the CDR3 is TGTGCCAGCCGAAGGACAGGTAGCGGGCATCAGCCCCAGCATTTT. This codes for CASRRTGSGHQPQHF.

Many counts were recorded for this clonotype. The chain joins TRBV18 to TRBJ2-5; D uncertain. V shed 4 bases and J shed 1 base, with 7 bases lying between them. CDR3 length: 13 amino acids. The germline CDR1 and CDR2 sequences are KGHSH and LQKENI. The CDR3, as DNA: TGTGCCAGCTCACTGCCGGGCCAAGAGACCCAGTACTTC. Protein: CASSLPGQETQYF.

V gene TRBV4-3 combines with J gene TRBJ2-4; 9 bases agree with TRBD1. Germline CDR1 is LGHNA and CDR2 is YSLEER. The V gene end was trimmed by 0 bases and the J gene end by 5 bases; junction bases not matched to a gene: 8. The CDR3 has 17 amino acids. The CDR3 bases are TGCGCCAGCAGCCAAGATACCGGGACAGGGACCCAAAACATTCAGTACTTC. Amino acid sequence: CASSQDTGTGTQNIQYF.

The gene calls are TRBV20-1 and TRBJ1-5; 10 nucleotides align to TRBD1. V trimming: 0 bases; J trimming: 7 bases; junction bases outside the gene matches: 3. The CDR3 runs to 14 residues. Looked up from germline, CDR1 is DFQATT and CDR2 is SNEGSKA (reference sequence). The CDR3 DNA reads as TGCAGTGCTAGAGAAGACAGGGGGCGACAGCCCCAGCATTTT. Residues: CSAREDRGRQPQHF.

This clonotype has just one count. This chain connects TRBV19 to TRBJ1-1; D is ambiguous. The germline gives CDR1 LNHDA, CDR2 SQIVND (reference sequence). The V end lost 6 bases, the J end lost 1 base, and 12 bases lay between the germline ends. CDR3 length equals 14 residues. The CDR3 loop is CASSSRSQNTEAFF. The CDR3 DNA reads TGTGCCAGTAGCTCGAGGAGTCAGAACACTGAAGCTTTCTTT.

The chain uses TRBV6-5 and TRBJ2-1; 11 bases agree with TRBD2. Germline V gene lookup returns CDR1 MNHEY and CDR2 SVGAGI. The CDR3 covers 15 residues. Trimming took 4 bases from V and 4 from J; bases not matched to a gene: 3. Here the CDR3 DNA reads TGTGCCAGCAGTTCCGGGACTAGCGGATACAATGAGCAGTTCTTC. The encoded protein is CASSSGTSGYNEQFF.

The genes are TRBV6-6 and TRBJ1-2; D gene uncertain. CDR3 size: 13 residues. Trimming left V 7 bases short and J 3 bases short, with 12 bases between. Germline-derived CDR1 and CDR2 are MNHNY and SVGAGI (reference sequence). The CDR3 nucleotides read TGTGCCAGCAAAATAAGGTCGCACTATGGCTACACCTTC. Protein: CASKIRSHYGYTF.

This clonotype appeared a few times. The germline gene is not matched at one end of the junction; a read error may be the cause. V gene TRBV2 combines with J gene TRBJ2-1; TRBD2 matches at 8 bases. This CDR3 region has 15 residues. Germline V gene sequence: CDR1 SNHLY, CDR2 FYNNEI. CDR3 in DNA: TGTGCCAGCAGACGTACGGGAGGGCCCTACGATGAGCAGTTCTTC. This gives the protein CASRRTGGPYDEQFF.

This clonotype showed up many times. This chain joins TRBV5-1 and TRBJ2-7; 7 bases line up with TRBD2. The CDR3 is made up of 14 amino acids. The V gene end was trimmed by 0 bases and the J gene end by 4 bases; junction bases not matched to a gene: 4. Germline lookup yields CDR1 SGHRS and CDR2 YFSETQ. Here the CDR3 DNA reads TGCGCCAGCAGCTTGGGACTAGCCTCGTACGAGCAGTACTTC. This gives the protein CASSLGLASYEQYF.

Remarks on this clonotype: A much larger clone is a single base away; this may be a read error. This chain uses TRBV7-2 with TRBJ2-7; possible D gene TRBD2, 5 bases. V was shortened by 7 bases and J by 1 base, with 14 bases between the two germline ends. Germline CDR1 reads SGHTA; CDR2 reads FQGNSA. The CDR3 runs 14 residues. The CDR3 DNA is TGTGCCAGCATAATACTAGGAGGATCCTACGAGCAGTACTTC. Its translation: CASIILGGSYEQYF.

This clonotype occurred a few times. The V call is TRBV11-2, the J call TRBJ2-7, with a possible D match to TRBD2 (6 bases). The CDR3 spans 16 residues. Trimming pared 5 bases from V and 1 base from J, leaving 18 bases between. CDR1 and CDR2 (germline): SGHAT, FQNNGV. CDR3 sequence reads: CASSHYAGSYSYEQYF. CDR3 sequence (DNA): TGTGCCAGCAGCCACTATGCGGGATCCTATTCCTACGAGCAGTACTTC. Combining the CDR3 with reference TRBV11-2 and TRBJ2-7 gives the whole variable domain EAGVAQSPRYKIIEKRQSVAFWCNPISGHATLYWYQQILGQGPKLLIQFQNNGVVDDSQLPKDRFSAERLKGVDSTLKIQPAKLEDSAVYLCASSHYAGSYSYEQYFGPGTRLTVT.